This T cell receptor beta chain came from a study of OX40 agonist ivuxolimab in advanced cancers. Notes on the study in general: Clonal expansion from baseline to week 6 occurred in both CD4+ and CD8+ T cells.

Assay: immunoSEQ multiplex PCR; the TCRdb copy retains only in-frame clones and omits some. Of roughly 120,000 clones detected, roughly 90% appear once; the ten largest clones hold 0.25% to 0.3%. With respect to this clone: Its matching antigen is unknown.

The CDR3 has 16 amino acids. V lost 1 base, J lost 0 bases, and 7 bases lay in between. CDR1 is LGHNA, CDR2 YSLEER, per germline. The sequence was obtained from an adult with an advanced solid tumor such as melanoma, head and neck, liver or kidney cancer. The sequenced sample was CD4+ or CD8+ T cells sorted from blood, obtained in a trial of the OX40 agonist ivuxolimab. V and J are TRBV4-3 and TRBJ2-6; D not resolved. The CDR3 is CASSQGPPSGANVLTF. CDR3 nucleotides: TGCGCCAGCAGCCAAGGCCCCCCCTCTGGGGCCAACGTCCTGACTTTC.